Following are 14 T cell receptor beta chains from one sample sequenced in a study of human T cells and chemical hapten exposure. Time point here: patch test 3, about 24 weeks after DPC sensitization. Treatment specified: therapeutic diphenylcyclopropenone sensitization with weekly scalp DPC. TCRdb reprocessed the RACE reads with MiXCR, giving one entry per CDR3 protein. This repertoire shows 97,000 or so distinct CDR3 sequences, 27% found once; its top ten account for approximately 10%. This specimen was whole blood, taken in connection with sensitization to the hapten diphenylcyclopropenone (DPC). Receptors were obtained from a man in his forties with alopecia areata. Some clones in this sample may be carry-over from other donors' samples.

J is TRBJ2-7 and V is TRBV4-1; TRBD1 matches at 7 bases. The V gene's germline CDR1 is MGHRA and CDR2 YSYEKL. This CDR3 spans 14 amino acids. V gave up 3 bases and J gave up 6 bases; unmatched junction bases: 8. CDR3 DNA: TGCGCCAGCAGCCATCTCGGACAGGTCGCCGAGCAGTACTTC. Its translation is CASSHLGQVAEQYF.

J is TRBJ1-1 and V is TRBV2; no firm D call. The germline V gene encodes CDR1 SNHLY and CDR2 FYNNEI. The germline V and J ends were trimmed by 4 bases and 7 bases, with 13 bases remaining between them. The CDR3 is 13 residues long. The CDR3, as DNA: TGTGCCAGCAGTGGGCGTGCGGGATTTGAAGCTTTCTTT. This codes for CASSGRAGFEAFF. The entire variable domain, with the rest obtained from reference TRBV2 and TRBJ1-1, is as follows: EPEVTQTPSHQVTQMGQEVILRCVPISNHLYFYWYRQILGQKVEFLVSFYNNEISEKSEIFDDQFSVERPDGSNFTLKIRSTKLEDSAMYFCASSGRAGFEAFFGQGTRLTVV.

This chain links TRBV20-1 with TRBJ2-3; D is undetermined. The CDR3 has 13 residues. V lost 5 bases, J lost 3 bases, and 12 bases lay in between. Per germline, CDR1 DFQATT and CDR2 SNEGSKA (reference sequence). CDR3 coding DNA: TGCAGTGCTTTTCTGGGAAGGACAGATACGCAGTATTTT. Its protein is CSAFLGRTDTQYF.

This clonotype was counted only a few times. The V and J genes are TRBV2 and TRBJ2-3; 14 bases agree with TRBD2. Germline lookup yields CDR1 SNHLY and CDR2 FYNNEI. This CDR3 region has 16 residues. With 6 bases clipped from V and 2 bases from J, the junction kept 4 bases outside the gene matches. CDR3: CASSGGLAGDTDTQYF. The CDR3 region has the DNA TGTGCCAGCAGCGGGGGACTAGCGGGGGACACAGATACGCAGTATTTT.

The CDR3 is CSASNVNSEQYF. CDR3 DNA sequence: TGCAGTGCTAGTAATGTAAATAGCGAGCAGTACTTC. The V gene is TRBV20-1, the J gene TRBJ2-7; no firm D call. The germline V and J ends were trimmed by 3 bases and 6 bases, with 12 bases remaining between them. Per germline, CDR1 DFQATT and CDR2 SNEGSKA (reference sequence). The CDR3 contains 12 residues.

In its sample, this clonotype was seen a few times. The rearrangement joins TRBV6-6 to TRBJ2-5; 12 nucleotides line up with TRBD1. The junction had 4 bases not matched to a gene; V was cut back by 6 bases and J by 5 bases. This CDR3 is built from 14 residues. The V gene's germline CDR1 is MNHNY and CDR2 SVGAGI (reference sequence). Here the CDR3 DNA reads TGTGCCAGCAGGGGACAGGGGGCGGGGGAGACCCAGTACTTC. It translates to CASRGQGAGETQYF.

This clonotype was found a few times. The chain employs TRBV24-1 and TRBJ1-1; D is unclear. The CDR3 sequence is 13 residues long. V lost 2 bases, J lost 0 bases, and 3 bases lay in between. Germline V gene data show CDR1 as KGHDR and CDR2 as SFDVKD. DNA for the CDR3: TGTGCCACCAGTGATTCAGTGAACACTGAAGCTTTCTTT. Protein product: CATSDSVNTEAFF.

The chain links TRBV28 to TRBJ2-3; 13 nucleotides agree with TRBD2. CDR1 MDHEN and CDR2 SYDVKM come from the germline V gene. The CDR3 loop spans 16 amino acids. The junction had 5 bases not matched to a gene; V was cut back by 6 bases and J by 2 bases. CDR3 protein: CASRAGLAGFTDTQYF. The CDR3 DNA follows: TGTGCCAGCAGGGCGGGACTAGCGGGGTTCACAGATACGCAGTATTTT.

The chain employs TRBV27 and TRBJ2-1; 7 bases fit TRBD2. The CDR3 totals 13 residues. From germline, CDR1 is MNHEY and CDR2 SMNVEV (reference sequence). The V and J ends lost 6 bases and 9 bases, in that order; junction bases with no gene match: 8. The CDR3 bases are TGTGCCAGCAGCCCCCTTACGGGAGGTGAGCAGTTCTTC. The encoded protein is CASSPLTGGEQFF.

This clonotype was counted only a few times. The chain uses TRBV6-6 and TRBJ2-3; TRBD1 matches at 9 bases. CDR1 and CDR2 (germline): MNHNY, SVGAGI (reference sequence). The length of the CDR3 is 15 residues. After removal of 6 bases from V and 2 bases from J, the junction contained 6 bases not matched to a gene. Here the CDR3 DNA reads TGTGCCAGCAGACTAGGACAGGGGATCACAGATACGCAGTATTTT. Residues: CASRLGQGITDTQYF.

Of note for this clonotype: Because the CDR3's place on the DNA is in doubt, the DNA is left out and the CDR3 is given as listed by TCRdb. The chain is built from TRBV27 and TRBJ2-7; the table's D call of TRBD1 was not tested on the DNA. The CDR3 has 11 residues if both end residues are counted. CDR1 and CDR2 from the germline V gene are MNHEY and SMNVEV (reference sequence). Here the CDR3 reads CASSSSGQQYF.

This clonotype was detected a few times. V usage is TRBV2 and J usage is TRBJ2-5; maybe TRBD2 (8 bases). The ends were cut back, 6 bases at V and 5 bases at J, with 22 bases in the middle. The CDR3 contains 16 residues. CDR1 SNHLY and CDR2 FYNNEI come from the germline V gene. The CDR3 is CASSASGVAGQETQYF. The CDR3 DNA follows: TGTGCCAGCAGCGCCTCCGGGGTAGCGGGACAGGAGACCCAGTACTTC.

This clonotype was found many times. The V call is TRBV19, the J call TRBJ2-2; D not resolved. Trimming left V 4 bases short and J 2 bases short, with 8 bases between. The germline CDR1 and CDR2 sequences are LNHDA and SQIVND (reference sequence). The CDR3 runs to 14 residues. The CDR3 loop reads CASSRRSNTGELFF. In nucleotides, the CDR3 is TGTGCCAGTAGTAGACGTTCAAACACCGGGGAGCTGTTTTTT.

V usage is TRBV5-5 and J usage is TRBJ2-3; D might be TRBD1 (5 bases). The CDR3 extends over 15 amino acids. Trimming removed 0 bases at V and 1 base at J, with 9 bases between. Looked up from germline, CDR1 is SGHKS and CDR2 is YYEKEE (reference sequence). As DNA, the CDR3 is TGTGCCAGCAGCTTGGGTCCAGGGCGCACAGATACGCAGTATTTT. Translation: CASSLGPGRTDTQYF.